The clone carrying this TCR beta chain was seen at least ten times. Its specificity is unknown. The V end was cut by 6 bases, the J end by 5 bases, with 8 bases between. The CDR3 sequence is 12 residues long. Germline CDR1 is MNHEY and CDR2 is SMNVEV (reference sequence). TCRdb itself ran the reads through MiXCR, one entry per CDR3 protein. The sample records 700,000 to 950,000 distinct CDR3 sequences, 32% being singletons. These data belong to a study of T cell repertoires in cytomegalovirus infection. Study-wide context: Carrying CMV and the relevant HLA type showed in public TCR beta signatures. Study results and caveats: The response measured ex vivo was dominated by TCR beta clonotypes (HLA-C-restricted and CMV-specific).

The source was cultured CD8+ T cells from PBMCs, collected from culture after CMV antigen stimulation. This chain links TRBV27 with TRBJ1-5; D is uncertain. The receptor comes from a human donor in good health (CMV status not recorded). Some clones in this sample may be carry-over from other donors' samples. The CDR3 DNA sequence: TGTGCCAGCAGCTTTGGGGATCAGCCCCAGCATTTT. Translated: CASSFGDQPQHF.